This record looks at one T cell receptor (beta chain) sequence and its context. The antigen remains undetermined. Other DNA sequences within the sample encode an identical CDR3. The CDR3 has 14 residues. Deletions cut 0 bases from V and 3 bases from J, with 6 bases between. Looked up from germline, CDR1 is SGHRS and CDR2 is YFSETQ. Profiling relied on immunoSEQ multiplex PCR, and the TCRdb table lists in-frame clones only, not all of them. This repertoire shows 2 million to 3 million clones, 90% to 95% found once; its top ten account for approximately 0.36%. The entry originates in a study of shared clonotypes between healthy human individuals. General study results and limits: Generation probability values for non-shared clonotypes were lower than those for clonotypes shared by all four donors. Across a few donors, naive CD4 shared approximately 4.5%, naive CD8 over 3%, memory CD4 2.3%, memory CD8 more than 0.35%.

The sequence was obtained from a man aged 18 to 35 in good health. Some clones in this sample may be carry-over from other donors' samples. The genes are TRBV5-1 and TRBJ1-4; no clear D. The sequencing input was naive CD4+ T cells from PBMCs. This sample's subset: CD45RA+ positively selected. For the CDR3, the DNA is TGCGCCAGCAGCTTGGAGCCGCCTAATGAAAAACTGTTTTTT. This gives the protein CASSLEPPNEKLFF.